Below are 27 T cell receptor beta chains sequenced from a single sample in a study of T cell changes during pregnancy in multiple sclerosis. This table comes from immunoSEQ multiplex PCR, and its TCRdb copy is limited to in-frame clones, with some not included. In the table there are tens of thousands of clones, about nine tenths of which are singletons. The sequencing used peripheral blood, collected in the third trimester of pregnancy. These TCRs come from a female donor in good health, enrolled as a control in a pregnancy study.

This clone occurred once. The chain uses TRBV5-6 and TRBJ2-3, with D possibly TRBD2 on 7 matching bases. This CDR3 contains 15 residues. Germline assignment: CDR1 SGHDT and CDR2 YYEEEE. V lost 6 bases and J 3 bases, leaving 17 bases between the germline ends. The chain's CDR3 is CASTVGGLRTDTQYF. CDR3 coding DNA: TGTGCCAGCACCGTGGGGGGGCTTAGAACAGATACGCAGTATTTT.

The rearrangement uses TRBV6-5 and TRBJ1-4; 8 positions match TRBD1. The CDR3 has 16 residues. With V trimmed by 0 bases and J by 4 bases, 4 bases remained unmatched. Germline V gene lookup returns CDR1 MNHEY and CDR2 SVGAGI. In DNA, the CDR3 is TGTGCCAGCAGTTACTCCCGGACAGGGTATAATGAAAAACTGTTTTTT. Its protein product is CASSYSRTGYNEKLFF.

The chain recombines TRBV7-2 with TRBJ2-1; the D gene is possibly TRBD2 (5 bases). Trimming removed 2 bases from V and 4 bases from J, with 21 bases in between. The CDR3 extends over 18 amino acids. The V gene's germline CDR1 is SGHTA and CDR2 FQGNSA. In DNA, the CDR3 is TGTGCCAGCAGCTTACGACGGGCAGCCGCCGGACTTTACAATGAGCAGTTCTTC. It yields the protein CASSLRRAAAGLYNEQFF.

The V call is TRBV7-8, the J call TRBJ2-3; weak D call: TRBD2 (6 bases). Germline V CDR1 and CDR2: SGHVS, FQNEAQ. This CDR3 contains 16 residues. V shed 6 bases and J shed 6 bases, with 22 bases lying between them. The CDR3: CASRTTSRGSSDTQYF. The CDR3 coding sequence is TGTGCCAGCAGGACGACTAGTCGTGGGAGTTCGGATACGCAGTATTTT.

The chain uses TRBV4-1 and TRBJ2-2, with D perhaps matching TRBD2 (5 bases). Germline CDR1 reads MGHRA; CDR2 reads YSYEKL. There are 16 residues in the CDR3. Trimming took 0 bases from V and 7 from J, leaving 15 bases between them. CDR3 sequence (DNA): TGCGCCAGCAGCCAAGATATCCCCACTCGGGGCGGGGAGCTGTTTTTT. Translation gives CASSQDIPTRGGELFF.

This clone showed up just a few times. The rearrangement links TRBV7-9 to TRBJ1-6; no definite D call. The V and J ends lost 4 bases and 3 bases respectively, with 22 bases between them. The CDR3 covers 19 residues. From germline, CDR1 is SEHNR and CDR2 FQNEAQ (reference sequence). This CDR3 reads CASSWSEPRGGNYNSPLHF. The CDR3 coding sequence is TGTGCCAGCAGCTGGTCAGAGCCGCGGGGTGGAAACTATAATTCACCCCTCCACTTT. The full variable domain, in which reference TRBV7-9 and TRBJ1-6 provide the parts outside the CDR3, is DTGVSQNPRHKITKRGQNVTFRCDPISEHNRLYWYRQTLGQGPEFLTYFQNEAQLEKSRLLSDRFSAERPKGSFSTLEIQRTEQGDSAMYLCASSWSEPRGGNYNSPLHFGNGTRLTVT.

The gene calls are TRBV27 and TRBJ1-1; D may be TRBD1 (5 bases). Germline V gene sequence: CDR1 MNHEY, CDR2 SMNVEV (reference sequence). The CDR3 contains 15 residues. V was clipped by 7 bases and J by 4 bases, with 19 bases between them. CDR3: CASTPTIRVGTEAFF. CDR3 DNA sequence: TGTGCCAGCACCCCTACTATCAGGGTAGGCACTGAAGCTTTCTTT.

This sequence joins TRBV5-1 and TRBJ2-3; weak D call: TRBD1 (5 bases). CDR1 and CDR2 from the germline V gene are SGHRS and YFSETQ. The CDR3 is 14 amino acids. Trimming shortened V by 7 bases and J by 2 bases, and 14 bases separated the two germline ends. CDR3 bases: TGCGCCAGCGGTAGGAACAGGTTCACAGATACGCAGTATTTT. Its protein is CASGRNRFTDTQYF. The full variable domain, rest sourced from reference TRBV5-1 and TRBJ2-3, is KAGVTQTPRYLIKTRGQQVTLSCSPISGHRSVSWYQQTPGQGLQFLFEYFSETQRNKGNFPGRFSGRQFSNSRSEMNVSTLELGDSALYLCASGRNRFTDTQYFGPGTRLTVL.

V gene TRBV5-1 combines with J gene TRBJ2-7; weak D call: TRBD2 (7 bases). The CDR3 is 14 residues long. Trimming stripped 0 bases from V and 3 bases from J, with 10 bases between. Germline loops: CDR1 SGHRS, CDR2 YFSETQ. This CDR3 reads CASSLAGEGYEQYF. The CDR3, as DNA: TGCGCCAGCAGCTTGGCAGGGGAGGGCTACGAGCAGTACTTC.

The rearrangement uses TRBV6-5 and TRBJ1-4; TRBD1 agrees at 7 bases. The junction had 11 bases not matched to a gene; V was cut back by 11 bases and J by 5 bases. The length of the CDR3 is 14 residues. The V gene's germline CDR1 is MNHEY and CDR2 SVGAGI. For the CDR3, the DNA is TGTGCCTCCTCGAGGGGGACAGCCAATGAAAAACTGTTTTTT. Its protein is CASSRGTANEKLFF.

This chain links TRBV15 with TRBJ1-6, with 7 bases aligning to TRBD1. Germline trimming cut 3 bases from V and 5 bases from J; bases unmatched to any gene: 4. This CDR3 is built from 15 residues. The germline V gene has CDR1 LNHNV and CDR2 YYDKDF (reference sequence). The CDR3 DNA reads as TGTGCCACCAGCAGGACAGGGTTGGATAATTCACCCCTCCACTTT. Its protein is CATSRTGLDNSPLHF.

The chain has TRBV2 and TRBJ2-5; possibly TRBD1 for D (5 bases). The ends were cut back, 6 bases at V and 5 bases at J, with 13 bases in the middle. The CDR3 runs to 13 residues. Germline V CDR1 and CDR2: SNHLY, FYNNEI. The CDR3 nucleotides read TGTGCCAGCAGCGGCCCAGGGTTGGAGACCCAGTACTTC. Translated, it gives CASSGPGLETQYF.

CDR3 residues: CASSLARDRVSNGYTF. The DNA of the CDR3 is TGTGCCAGCAGCTTAGCGAGGGACAGGGTTTCAAACGGCTACACCTTC. V is TRBV7-6 and J is TRBJ1-2; 9 bases align to TRBD1. V dropped 0 bases and J dropped 8; count of bases not matched to a gene: 10. This CDR3 has 16 residues. The germline V gene has CDR1 SGHVS and CDR2 FNYEAQ.

The chain has TRBV18 and TRBJ1-2; D gene unclear. Germline CDR1 KGHSH, CDR2 LQKENI. The germline V and J ends were trimmed by 3 bases and 4 bases, with 18 bases remaining between them. CDR3 size: 16 residues. The DNA for the CDR3 is TGTGCCAGCTCACCGGATCTGGCGGGGAACCGCTATGGCTACACCTTC. This sequence encodes CASSPDLAGNRYGYTF.

With respect to this clone: The germline gene is not matched at one end of the junction; a read error may be the cause. The rearrangement links TRBV6-5 to TRBJ1-2; perhaps TRBD1 as D (5 bases). Germline loops: CDR1 MNHEY, CDR2 SVGAGI. CDR3 length: 14 amino acids. CDR3 region: CATSPGGENYGYTF. The CDR3 DNA is TGTGCCACCAGTCCCGGAGGGGAAAACTATGGCTACACCTTC.

The sample holds one count of this clone. The chain uses TRBV7-2 and TRBJ2-3; 16 positions match TRBD2. This CDR3 region has 15 residues. Germline CDR1 and CDR2: SGHTA and FQGNSA. Unmatched junction bases numbered 8, after V lost 5 bases and J lost 12 bases. This chain's CDR3 is CASSVPGLAGGRQYF. The DNA for the CDR3 is TGTGCCAGCAGCGTGCCGGGACTAGCGGGAGGGCGCCAGTATTTT.

J is TRBJ2-5 and V is TRBV9; weak D call: TRBD2 (5 bases). V was pared by 1 base and J by 0 bases, with 10 bases between. The CDR3 contains 15 residues. Per germline, CDR1 SGDLS and CDR2 YYNGEE. CDR3 sequence reads: CASSVWYGNQETQYF. DNA of the CDR3: TGTGCCAGCAGCGTATGGTACGGGAACCAAGAGACCCAGTACTTC.

The chain is built from TRBV6-5 and TRBJ1-2; D remains unclear. The CDR3 is made up of 13 amino acids. From germline, CDR1 is MNHEY and CDR2 SVGAGI. Trimming removed 6 bases from V and 2 bases from J, with 10 bases in between. CDR3 in DNA: TGTGCCAGCAGCCGCAGTGCCAACTATGGCTACACCTTC. Its translation is CASSRSANYGYTF.

The chain couples TRBV4-3 to TRBJ2-1; maybe TRBD2 (5 bases). Trimming took off 1 base at V and 3 bases at J, with 13 bases between the two ends. From germline, CDR1 is LGHNA and CDR2 YSLEER. The CDR3 consists of 16 residues. The CDR3 loop is CASSQGKTAGYNEQFF. Written as DNA, the CDR3 is TGCGCCAGCAGCCAAGGGAAGACCGCGGGCTACAATGAGCAGTTCTTC.

This chain uses TRBV5-1 with TRBJ2-1, with no clear D. The germline V gene has CDR1 SGHRS and CDR2 YFSETQ. The CDR3 is 14 amino acids. Trimming stripped 0 bases from V and 3 bases from J, with 7 bases between. In nucleotides, the CDR3 is TGCGCCAGCAGCTTGGGGAGCCGCTACAATGAGCAGTTCTTC. Translating it yields CASSLGSRYNEQFF.

This rearrangement joins TRBV27 to TRBJ2-1; 10 bases are a match to TRBD1. This CDR3 is built from 13 residues. V was clipped by 8 bases and J by 3 bases; unmatched bases: 1. Germline-derived CDR1 and CDR2 are MNHEY and SMNVEV (reference sequence). In nucleotides, the CDR3 is TGTGCCAGCGGGACAGGGGACTACAATGAGCAGTTCTTC. Translation: CASGTGDYNEQFF.

This chain uses TRBV19 with TRBJ1-5; TRBD1 matches 7 bases. After removal of 3 bases from V and 4 bases from J, the junction contained 15 bases not matched to a gene. This CDR3 contains 18 residues. The germline V gene has CDR1 LNHDA and CDR2 SQIVND (reference sequence). The CDR3 nucleotides are TGTGCCAGTAGTATGAATAGCCGGAGGGGGCGAACAAATCAGCCCCAGCATTTT. This sequence encodes CASSMNSRRGRTNQPQHF.

The V gene is TRBV10-1, the J gene TRBJ2-7; 8 nucleotides match TRBD1. Unmatched junction bases numbered 4, after V lost 4 bases and J lost 2 bases. The CDR3 contains 14 residues. From germline, CDR1 is WNHNN and CDR2 SYGVQD (reference sequence). As DNA, the CDR3 is TGCGCCAGCAGTGTCGGACAGGGCCCCTACGAGCAGTACTTC. It yields the protein CASSVGQGPYEQYF.

Here the CDR3 DNA reads TGTGCCAGCAGTCGGAGAAACACCGGGGAGCTGTTTTTT. Its translation: CASSRRNTGELFF. The chain combines TRBV27 with TRBJ2-2; no firm D call. The CDR3 consists of 13 residues. Trimming left V 5 bases short and J 2 bases short, with 6 bases between. CDR1 MNHEY and CDR2 SMNVEV come from the germline V gene (reference sequence).

The chain is built from TRBV27 and TRBJ2-7; D is perhaps TRBD1 (5 bases). The CDR3 is 15 amino acids. Germline CDR1 MNHEY, CDR2 SMNVEV (reference sequence). The V end was cut by 6 bases, the J end by 4 bases, with 19 bases between. CDR3 residues: CASSFLRSTGYEQYF. The CDR3 region has the DNA TGTGCCAGCAGCTTTCTCCGATCTACAGGATACGAGCAGTACTTC.

The chain carries TRBV14 and TRBJ2-7; D unresolved. CDR1 SGHDN and CDR2 FVKESK come from the germline V gene. Trimming took off 4 bases at V and 2 bases at J, with 9 bases between the two ends. CDR3 length: 13 residues. CDR3: CASSPQVPYEQYF. CDR3 DNA sequence: TGTGCCAGCAGCCCTCAGGTGCCCTACGAGCAGTACTTC.

The chain uses TRBV7-2 and TRBJ2-5; TRBD1 matches at 10 bases. Trimming took 4 bases from V and 4 from J; bases not matched to a gene: 6. Germline CDR1 is SGHTA and CDR2 is FQGNSA. The CDR3 is made up of 15 amino acids. This CDR3 is CASSSSTGGPETQYF. In DNA, the CDR3 is TGTGCCAGCAGCTCTTCGACAGGGGGCCCAGAGACCCAGTACTTC.